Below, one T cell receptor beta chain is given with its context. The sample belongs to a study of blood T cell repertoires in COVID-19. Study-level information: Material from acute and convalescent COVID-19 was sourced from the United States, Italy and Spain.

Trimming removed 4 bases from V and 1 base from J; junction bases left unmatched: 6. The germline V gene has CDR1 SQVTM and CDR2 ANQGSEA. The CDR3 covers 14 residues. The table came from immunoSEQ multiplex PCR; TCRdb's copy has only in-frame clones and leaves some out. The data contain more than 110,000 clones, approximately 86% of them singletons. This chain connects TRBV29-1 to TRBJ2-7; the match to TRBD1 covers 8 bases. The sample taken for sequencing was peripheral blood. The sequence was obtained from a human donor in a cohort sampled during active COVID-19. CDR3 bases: TGCAGCGTTGCCAAAGGACAGGGTTCCTACGAGCAGTACTTC. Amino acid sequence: CSVAKGQGSYEQYF.